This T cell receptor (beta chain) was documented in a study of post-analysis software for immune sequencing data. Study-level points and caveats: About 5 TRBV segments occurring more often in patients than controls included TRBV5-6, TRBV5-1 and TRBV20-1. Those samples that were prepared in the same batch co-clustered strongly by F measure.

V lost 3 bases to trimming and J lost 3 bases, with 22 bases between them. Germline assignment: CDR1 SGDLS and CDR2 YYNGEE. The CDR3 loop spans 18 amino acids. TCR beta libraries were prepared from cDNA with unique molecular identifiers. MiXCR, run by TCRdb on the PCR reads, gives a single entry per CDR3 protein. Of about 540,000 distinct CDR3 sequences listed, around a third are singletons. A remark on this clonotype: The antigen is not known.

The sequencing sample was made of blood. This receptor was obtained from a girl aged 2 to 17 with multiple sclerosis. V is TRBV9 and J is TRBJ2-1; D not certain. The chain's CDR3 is CASSGRLIKVDDYNEQFF. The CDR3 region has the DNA TGTGCCAGCAGCGGGCGACTGATTAAGGTTGACGACTACAATGAGCAGTTCTTC.